This T cell receptor (beta chain) was recovered during a study of cytomegalovirus exposure and HLA in healthy donors. Study findings and constraints: Productive rates of about 90% or about 30% were seen for most TCR beta V segments in an earlier analysis. Relative to equally common others, HLA-associated TCR beta chains showed greater clonal expansion in a later analysis. Apparent HLA restriction characterized most CMV-associated TCR beta chains in a later analysis.

Comment on this clone: The antigen is unknown.

V was pared by 5 bases and J by 9 bases, with 12 bases of the junction left unmatched. The germline gives CDR1 SNHLY, CDR2 FYNNEI. This CDR3 has 15 amino acids. The primer mix had 60 Vbeta and 13 Jbeta primers. Produced via immunoSEQ multiplex PCR; TCRdb's table is partial and in-frame only. The sample contains 55,000 to 85,000 clones, approximately 90% of which appear only once. This TCR was recovered from a woman aged 30 to 39 in good health and CMV-seronegative. The sample comprised PBMCs. V and J are TRBV2 and TRBJ2-7, with TRBD1 matching over 11 bases. CDR3 region: CASSIPGTGGRGQYF. DNA of the CDR3: TGTGCCAGCAGTATTCCCGGGACAGGGGGAAGAGGGCAGTACTTC.